This T cell receptor beta chain was documented in a study of glioma-infiltrating T cells. Findings of the study overall: Non-neoplastic patients had below-expected tissue-blood divergence, while all gliomas exceeded expectation. Tissue and blood shared very few CDR3 sequences.

Remarks on this clonotype: Its antigen remains unidentified. A much larger clone differs by one base, so this may be a read error.

The CDR3 is 15 residues long. CDR1 and CDR2 from the germline V gene are MNHEY and SVGEGT. V was shortened by 5 bases and J by 0 bases, with 14 bases between the two germline ends. Using RNA template, CDR3s of TCR alpha and beta were amplified with iRepertoire arm-PCR. One-step reverse transcription and amplification started from approximately 100-400 ng of tissue mRNA or PBMC total RNA. TCRdb independently ran MiXCR on the multiplex PCR reads; one entry per CDR3 protein. The table includes around 190,000 distinct CDR3 sequences, under 55% detected once. V and J are TRBV6-2 or TRBV6-3 and TRBJ2-7; D not resolved. The sample was glioma tissue, nonneoplastic brain tissue, or PBMCs (not recorded which). This sequence originates from a human donor with low-grade glioma or glioblastoma, undergoing nonglioma brain surgery, or in good health (not recorded which). CDR3 sequence: CASSVQAWSSYEQYF. CDR3 coding DNA: TGTGCCAGCAGTGTGCAAGCGTGGAGCTCCTACGAGCAGTACTTC.